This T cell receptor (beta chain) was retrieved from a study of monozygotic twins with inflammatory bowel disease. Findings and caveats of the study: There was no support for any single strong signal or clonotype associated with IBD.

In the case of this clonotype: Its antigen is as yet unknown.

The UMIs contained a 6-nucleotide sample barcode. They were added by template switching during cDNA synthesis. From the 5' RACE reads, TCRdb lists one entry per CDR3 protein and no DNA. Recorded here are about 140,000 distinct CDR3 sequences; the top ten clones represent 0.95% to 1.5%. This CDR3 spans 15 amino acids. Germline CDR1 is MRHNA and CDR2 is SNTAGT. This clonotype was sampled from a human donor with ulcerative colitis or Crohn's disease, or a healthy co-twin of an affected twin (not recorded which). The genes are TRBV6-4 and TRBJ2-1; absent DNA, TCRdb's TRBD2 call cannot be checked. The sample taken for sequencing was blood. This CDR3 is CASSAVAGGPREQFF.